The present entry profiles one T cell receptor (beta chain) with its context. Measured with immunoSEQ multiplex PCR; TCRdb has only the in-frame clones, and not every one. The data show around 12,000 clones, 75% to 95% seen once. V shed 3 bases, J shed 7 bases, and the junction held 12 bases outside the gene matches. The CDR3 covers 16 residues. Germline V gene lookup returns CDR1 SGHDN and CDR2 FVKESK. The data stem from a study of OX40 agonist ivuxolimab in advanced cancers. Study-wide background: Ivuxolimab, an agonist antibody against OX40 (CD134), was given to patients.

The source was CD4+ or CD8+ T cells sorted from blood, collected in a trial of the OX40 agonist ivuxolimab. The receptor was isolated from an adult with an advanced solid tumor such as melanoma, head and neck, liver or kidney cancer. This chain connects TRBV14 to TRBJ2-7; TRBD1 matches at 10 bases. CDR3 in amino acids: CASSHGDRGLLGEQYF. DNA for the CDR3: TGTGCCAGCAGCCATGGGGACAGGGGACTTTTGGGGGAGCAGTACTTC. The full variable domain, rest sourced from reference TRBV14 and TRBJ2-7, is EAGVTQFPSHSVIEKGQTVTLRCDPISGHDNLYWYRRVMGKEIKFLLHFVKESKQDESGMPNNRFLAERTGGTYSTLKVQPAELEDSGVYFCASSHGDRGLLGEQYFGPGTRLTVT.